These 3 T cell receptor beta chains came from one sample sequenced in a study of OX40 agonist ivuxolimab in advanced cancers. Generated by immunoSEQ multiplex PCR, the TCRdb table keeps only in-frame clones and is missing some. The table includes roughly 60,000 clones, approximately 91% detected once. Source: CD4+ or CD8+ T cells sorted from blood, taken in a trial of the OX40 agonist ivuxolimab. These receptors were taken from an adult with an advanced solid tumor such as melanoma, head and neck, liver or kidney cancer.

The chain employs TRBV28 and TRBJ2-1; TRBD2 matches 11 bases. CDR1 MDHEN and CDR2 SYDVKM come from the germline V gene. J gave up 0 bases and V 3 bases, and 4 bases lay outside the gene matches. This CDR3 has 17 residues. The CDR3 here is CASSFLAGGVSYNEQFF. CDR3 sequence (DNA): TGTGCCAGCAGTTTCCTAGCGGGAGGTGTCTCCTACAATGAGCAGTTCTTC.

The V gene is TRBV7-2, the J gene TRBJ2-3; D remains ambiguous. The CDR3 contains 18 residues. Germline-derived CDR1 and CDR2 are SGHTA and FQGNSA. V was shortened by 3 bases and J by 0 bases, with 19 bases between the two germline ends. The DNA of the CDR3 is TGTGCCAGCAGCTTGTCCTGGTGGGCTACTGCTAGCACAGATACGCAGTATTTT. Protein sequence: CASSLSWWATASTDTQYF.

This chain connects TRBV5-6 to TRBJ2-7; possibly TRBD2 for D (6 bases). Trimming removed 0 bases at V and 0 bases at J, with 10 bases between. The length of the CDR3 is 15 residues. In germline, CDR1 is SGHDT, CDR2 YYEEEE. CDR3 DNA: TGTGCCAGCAGCTTGGATTACGGGAGCTCCTACGAGCAGTACTTC. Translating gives CASSLDYGSSYEQYF. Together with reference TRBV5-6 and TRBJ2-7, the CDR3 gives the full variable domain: DAGVTQSPTHLIKTRGQQVTLRCSPKSGHDTVSWYQQALGQGPQFIFQYYEEEERQRGNFPDRFSGHQFPNYSSELNVNALLLGDSALYLCASSLDYGSSYEQYFGPGTRLTVT.